The following is a TCR beta chain sequence with its context. Its antigen is undetermined. The data were obtained in a study of graft-versus-host responses after intestinal transplantation. Study at large: Transplantation in recipients was multivisceral, liver-intestinal, or isolated intestinal. Anti-thymocyte globulin induction was given to all recipients, followed by tacrolimus and steroids for around three years.

Study-level points and caveats: Early post-transplant HvG declines were associated with peak circulating GvH clone levels. Recipient marrow contained GvH clones, some of which appeared first in ileum or blood.

Generated by immunoSEQ multiplex PCR, the TCRdb table keeps only in-frame clones and is missing some. This table has more than 9,000 clones, approximately 93% appearing once. This CDR3 comprises 16 residues. With 0 bases clipped from V and 7 bases from J, the junction kept 6 bases outside the gene matches. Germline V lookup: CDR1 SGHTA, CDR2 FQGTGA. The sequencing used PBMCs, collected 109 to 110 days after intestinal transplant. The chain links TRBV7-3 to TRBJ1-2, with TRBD1 matching over 12 bases. The TCR was taken from a human patient who received an intestinal transplant, so some T cells may come from the graft donor. CDR3 nucleotides: TGTGCCAGCAGCTTAACGCAGGGACAGGGGGCAGGTGGCTACACCTTC. It codes for CASSLTQGQGAGGYTF.